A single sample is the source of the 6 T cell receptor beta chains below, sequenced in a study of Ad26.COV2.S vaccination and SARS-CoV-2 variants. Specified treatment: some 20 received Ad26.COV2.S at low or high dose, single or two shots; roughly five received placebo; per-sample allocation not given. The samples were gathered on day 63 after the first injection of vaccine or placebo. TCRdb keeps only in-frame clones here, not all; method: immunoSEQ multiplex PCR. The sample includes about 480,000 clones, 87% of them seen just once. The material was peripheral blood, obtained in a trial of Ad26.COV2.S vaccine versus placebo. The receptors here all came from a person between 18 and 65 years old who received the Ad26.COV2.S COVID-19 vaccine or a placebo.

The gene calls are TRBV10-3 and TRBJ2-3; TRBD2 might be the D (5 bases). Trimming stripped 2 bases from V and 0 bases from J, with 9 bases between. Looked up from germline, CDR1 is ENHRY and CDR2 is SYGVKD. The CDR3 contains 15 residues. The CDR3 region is CAISEARTSTDTQYF. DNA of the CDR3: TGTGCCATCAGTGAGGCCAGGACTAGCACAGATACGCAGTATTTT.

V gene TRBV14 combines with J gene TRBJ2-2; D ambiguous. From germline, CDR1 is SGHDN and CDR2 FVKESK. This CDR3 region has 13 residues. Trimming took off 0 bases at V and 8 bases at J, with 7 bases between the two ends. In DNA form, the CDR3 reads TGTGCCAGCAGCCAAGAACTGTATGGGGAGCTGTTTTTT. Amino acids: CASSQELYGELFF.

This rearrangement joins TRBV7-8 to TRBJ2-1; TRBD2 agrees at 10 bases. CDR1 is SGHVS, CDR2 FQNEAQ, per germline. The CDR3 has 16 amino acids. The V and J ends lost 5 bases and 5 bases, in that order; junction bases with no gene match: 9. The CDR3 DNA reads TGTGCCAGCAGCCCGAGGACTAGCGGCATAGACAATGAGCAGTTCTTC. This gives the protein CASSPRTSGIDNEQFF.

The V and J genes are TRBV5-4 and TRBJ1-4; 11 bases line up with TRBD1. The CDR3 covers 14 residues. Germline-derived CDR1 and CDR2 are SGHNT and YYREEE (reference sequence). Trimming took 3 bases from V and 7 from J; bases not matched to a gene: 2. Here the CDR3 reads CASSYGTGGEKLFF. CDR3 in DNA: TGTGCCAGCAGCTACGGGACAGGGGGTGAAAAACTGTTTTTT.

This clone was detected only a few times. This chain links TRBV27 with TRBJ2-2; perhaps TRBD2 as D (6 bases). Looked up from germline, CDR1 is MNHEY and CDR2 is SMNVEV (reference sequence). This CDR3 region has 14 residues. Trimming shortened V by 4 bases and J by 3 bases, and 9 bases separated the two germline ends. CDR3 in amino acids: CASSSGLYTGELFF. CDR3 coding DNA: TGTGCCAGCAGTTCGGGACTTTACACCGGGGAGCTGTTTTTT.

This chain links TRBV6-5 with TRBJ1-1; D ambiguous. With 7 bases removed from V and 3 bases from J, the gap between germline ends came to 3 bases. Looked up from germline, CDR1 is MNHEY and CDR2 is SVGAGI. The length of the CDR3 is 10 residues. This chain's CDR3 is CASMHTEAFF. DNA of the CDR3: TGTGCCAGCATGCACACTGAAGCTTTCTTT.